The clone carrying this T cell receptor (beta chain) was counted a few times. Its target is not known. CDR1 is LNHNV and CDR2 is YYDKDF in the germline V gene (reference sequence). V was shortened by 1 base and J by 1 base, with 23 bases between the two germline ends. This CDR3 is 20 amino acids long. The sample originates from a study of response to subunit inactivated influenza vaccine. The study, taken as a whole, reports: The study's authors posited that every seasonal influenza vaccination enlists few new T cells.

TCRdb reanalysed the RT-PCR reads using MiXCR and keeps one entry per CDR3 protein. The sample gives about 650,000 distinct CDR3 sequences, 14% of which show up once; less than 8.5% is in the top ten. The chain links TRBV15 to TRBJ2-1, with D possibly matching TRBD2 (5 bases). This sequence originates from a man aged 45-65 years who received an inactivated influenza vaccine. The sample was PBMCs from blood, taken about 14 days before vaccination. The CDR3 bases are TGTGCCACCAGCAGAGGAAGGTGGGAGCGGACCTCAAAATCCTACAATGAGCAGTTCTTC. Protein sequence: CATSRGRWERTSKSYNEQFF.